This TCR beta chain was sequenced during a study of technical replicates of blood from a few donors. Clones were read by immunoSEQ multiplex PCR, and TCRdb kept only the in-frame ones, dropping some. In the table there are fewer than 95,000 clones, about 93% of which are singletons. This clone has a single count. CDR1 MDHEN and CDR2 SYDVKM come from the germline V gene. The CDR3 is 11 residues long. V lost 10 bases and J 4 bases, leaving 10 bases between the germline ends. The source material was T cells isolated from PBMCs. The TCR originated in a human donor in good health. V usage is TRBV28 and J usage is TRBJ1-2; D is undetermined. The CDR3 protein is CATLGSYGYTF. The CDR3 DNA reads TGTGCCACTCTGGGGAGCTATGGCTACACCTTC.